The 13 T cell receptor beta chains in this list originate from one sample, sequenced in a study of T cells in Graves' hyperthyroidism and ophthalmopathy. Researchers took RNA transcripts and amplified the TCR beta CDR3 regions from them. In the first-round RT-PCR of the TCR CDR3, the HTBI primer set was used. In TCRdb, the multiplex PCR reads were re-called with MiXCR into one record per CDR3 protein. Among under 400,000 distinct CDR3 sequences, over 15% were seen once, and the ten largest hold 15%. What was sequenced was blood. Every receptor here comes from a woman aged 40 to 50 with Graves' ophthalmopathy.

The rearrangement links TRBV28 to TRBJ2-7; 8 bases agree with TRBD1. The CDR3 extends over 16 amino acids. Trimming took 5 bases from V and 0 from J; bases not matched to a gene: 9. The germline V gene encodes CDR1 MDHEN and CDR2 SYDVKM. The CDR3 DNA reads TGTGCCAGCAGTGGGTGGGTGACAGGGGACTCCTACGAGCAGTACTTC. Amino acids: CASSGWVTGDSYEQYF. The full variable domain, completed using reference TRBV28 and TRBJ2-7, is DVKVTQSSRYLVKRTGEKVFLECVQDMDHENMFWYRQDPGLGLRLIYFSYDVKMKEKGDIPEGYSVSREKKERFSLILESASTNQTSMYLCASSGWVTGDSYEQYFGPGTRLTVT.

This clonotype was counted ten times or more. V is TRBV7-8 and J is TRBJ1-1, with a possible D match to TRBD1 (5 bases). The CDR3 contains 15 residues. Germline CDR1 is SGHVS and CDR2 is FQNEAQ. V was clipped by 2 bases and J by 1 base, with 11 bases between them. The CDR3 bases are TGTGCCAGCAGCTTAACCGACAGCCAGAACACTGAAGCTTTCTTT. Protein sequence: CASSLTDSQNTEAFF.

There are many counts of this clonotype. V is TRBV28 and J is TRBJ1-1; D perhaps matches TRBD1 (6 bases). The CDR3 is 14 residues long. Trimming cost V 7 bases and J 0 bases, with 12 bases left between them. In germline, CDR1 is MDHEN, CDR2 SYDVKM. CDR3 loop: CASTENRVNTEAFF. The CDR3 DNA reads TGTGCCAGCACCGAAAACAGGGTGAACACTGAAGCTTTCTTT.

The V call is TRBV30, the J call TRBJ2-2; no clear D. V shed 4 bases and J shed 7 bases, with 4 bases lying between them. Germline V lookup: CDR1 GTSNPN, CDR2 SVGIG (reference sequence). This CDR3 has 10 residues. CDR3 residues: CAWINGELFF. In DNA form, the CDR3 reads TGTGCCTGGATAAACGGGGAGCTGTTTTTT.

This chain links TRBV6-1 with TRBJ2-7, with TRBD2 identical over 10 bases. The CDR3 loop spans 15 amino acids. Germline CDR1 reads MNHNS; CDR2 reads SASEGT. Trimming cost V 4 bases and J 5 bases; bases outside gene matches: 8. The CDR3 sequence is CASSGLAGDSDEQYF. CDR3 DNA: TGTGCCAGCAGTGGGCTAGCGGGAGATTCGGACGAGCAGTACTTC.

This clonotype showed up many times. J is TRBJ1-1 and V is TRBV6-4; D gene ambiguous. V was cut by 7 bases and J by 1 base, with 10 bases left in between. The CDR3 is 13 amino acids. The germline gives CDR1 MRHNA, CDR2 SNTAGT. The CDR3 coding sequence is TGTGCCAGCAAGGGCCAGGAGAACACTGAAGCTTTCTTT. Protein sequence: CASKGQENTEAFF.

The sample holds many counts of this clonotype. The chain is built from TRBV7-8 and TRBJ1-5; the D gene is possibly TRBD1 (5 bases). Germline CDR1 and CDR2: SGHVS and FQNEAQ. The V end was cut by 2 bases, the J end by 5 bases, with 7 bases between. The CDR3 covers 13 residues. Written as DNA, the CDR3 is TGTGCCAGCAGCTTAAAAGGGGATCAGCCCCAGCATTTT. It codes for CASSLKGDQPQHF.

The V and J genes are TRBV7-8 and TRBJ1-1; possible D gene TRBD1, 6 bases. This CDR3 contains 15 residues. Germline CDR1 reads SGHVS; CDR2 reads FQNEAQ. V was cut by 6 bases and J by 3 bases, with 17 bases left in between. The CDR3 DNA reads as TGTGCCAGCAGTTTGTCGGGGGCGCTTGACACTGAAGCTTTCTTT. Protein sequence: CASSLSGALDTEAFF. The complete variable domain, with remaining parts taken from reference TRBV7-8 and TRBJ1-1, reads GAGVSQSPRYKVAKRGQDVALRCDPISGHVSLFWYQQALGQGPEFLTYFQNEAQLDKSGLPSDRFFAERPEGSVSTLKIQRTQQEDSAVYLCASSLSGALDTEAFFGQGTRLTVV.

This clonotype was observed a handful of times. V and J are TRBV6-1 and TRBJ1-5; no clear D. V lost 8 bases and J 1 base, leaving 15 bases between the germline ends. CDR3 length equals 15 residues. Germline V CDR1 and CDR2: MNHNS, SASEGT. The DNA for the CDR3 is TGTGCCAGCTGCGTTCATCAGAACAGCAATCAGCCCCAGCATTTT. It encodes CASCVHQNSNQPQHF.

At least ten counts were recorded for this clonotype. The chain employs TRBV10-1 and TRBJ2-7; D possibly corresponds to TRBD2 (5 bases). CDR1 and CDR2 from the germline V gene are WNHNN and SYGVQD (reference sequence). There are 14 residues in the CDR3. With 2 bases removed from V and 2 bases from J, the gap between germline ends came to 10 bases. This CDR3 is CASSEAGDPYEQYF. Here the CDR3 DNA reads TGCGCCAGCAGTGAGGCGGGTGATCCCTACGAGCAGTACTTC.

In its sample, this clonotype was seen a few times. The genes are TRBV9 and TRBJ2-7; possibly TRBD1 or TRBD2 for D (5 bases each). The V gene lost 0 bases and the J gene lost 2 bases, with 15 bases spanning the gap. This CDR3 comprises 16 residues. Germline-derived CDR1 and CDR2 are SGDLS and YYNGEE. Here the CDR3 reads CASSVDPRGRTYEQYF. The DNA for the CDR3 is TGTGCCAGCAGCGTAGATCCTAGGGGACGCACCTACGAGCAGTACTTC.

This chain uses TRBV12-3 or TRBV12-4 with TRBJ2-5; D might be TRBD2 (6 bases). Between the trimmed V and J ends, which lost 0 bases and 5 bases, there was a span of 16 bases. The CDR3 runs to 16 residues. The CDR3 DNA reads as TGTGCCAGCAGTTTAGCGCAGATCGGGAGAGGGGAGACCCAGTACTTC. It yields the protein CASSLAQIGRGETQYF.

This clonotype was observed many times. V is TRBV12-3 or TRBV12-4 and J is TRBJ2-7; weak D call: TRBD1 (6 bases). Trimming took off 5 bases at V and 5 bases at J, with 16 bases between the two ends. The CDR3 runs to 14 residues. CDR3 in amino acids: CASSDENRAHEQYF. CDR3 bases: TGTGCCAGCAGTGATGAAAACAGGGCCCACGAGCAGTACTTC.